The TCR beta chain described here comes from a study of blood T cell repertoires in COVID-19. Study-wide context: From the United States, Italy and Spain came samples of acute and convalescent COVID-19.

This CDR3 region has 17 residues. The J segment lost 10 bases and the V segment lost 4 bases, leaving 18 bases of the junction unmatched. Per germline, CDR1 SGHTA and CDR2 FQGNSA. Clones were read by immunoSEQ multiplex PCR, and TCRdb kept only the in-frame ones, dropping some. The data contain around 370,000 clones, around nine tenths of them singletons. Those who participated ranged in age from roughly 18 to 100 years and resided in under 25 US areas. In assigning cohorts, the study relied on participant-reported clinical history. The study counted Cohort 3 donors as recovered given two negative PCRs, clearance, or symptom resolution.

The receptor's source is a woman younger than 30 who had recovered from COVID-19. Sequences were obtained from PBMCs or T cells enriched from blood (not recorded which). The genes are TRBV7-2 and TRBJ2-3; 9 bases agree with TRBD2. The CDR3 region is CASSSELTRGGLSAQYF. CDR3 DNA: TGTGCCAGCAGCTCCGAATTAACGCGGGGGGGCCTTTCGGCGCAGTATTTT.